The 14 T cell receptor beta chains below all came from one sample that was sequenced in a study of blood T cell repertoires in COVID-19. Clones were read by immunoSEQ multiplex PCR, and TCRdb kept only the in-frame ones, dropping some. The table lists around 46,000 clones, 65% to 90% of them singletons. The sequencing sample was made of peripheral blood. The source is a man aged 40-55 years with acute or convalescent COVID-19.

V is TRBV28 and J is TRBJ1-2; 9 bases are shared with TRBD1. CDR3 length equals 14 residues. Germline V CDR1 and CDR2: MDHEN, SYDVKM. J was trimmed by 6 bases and V by 6 bases; bases with no gene match: 8. The CDR3 nucleotides are TGTGCCAGCAGGCCCGGACAGGGGATCAATGGCTACACCTTC. This encodes CASRPGQGINGYTF.

The gene calls are TRBV19 and TRBJ2-1, with D uncertain. The germline V gene has CDR1 LNHDA and CDR2 SQIVND (reference sequence). Trimming removed 2 bases from V and 0 bases from J, with 11 bases in between. The CDR3 is 16 residues long. The CDR3 DNA is TGTGCCAGTAGTATAAATGTTCCGAGCTCCTACAATGAGCAGTTCTTC. This encodes CASSINVPSSYNEQFF.

The CDR3 is CASSLQASGGAADTQYF. DNA for the CDR3: TGTGCCAGCAGCTTGCAGGCTAGCGGGGGGGCGGCAGATACGCAGTATTTT. V usage is TRBV5-5 and J usage is TRBJ2-3; 12 bases align to TRBD2. Unmatched junction bases numbered 7, after V lost 1 base and J lost 4 bases. Per germline, CDR1 SGHKS and CDR2 YYEKEE (reference sequence). There are 17 residues in the CDR3.

Note on this clone: At the DNA level, this CDR3 is encoded by other sequences in the same sample as well. The V and J genes are TRBV19 and TRBJ2-4, with D maybe TRBD2 (6 bases). Germline CDR1 is LNHDA and CDR2 is SQIVND (reference sequence). This CDR3 has 15 amino acids. Deletions cut 1 base from V and 0 bases from J, with 7 bases between. The CDR3 nucleotides are TGTGCCAGTAGTATAGGGGGACTAGCCAAAAACATTCAGTACTTC. Translated, it gives CASSIGGLAKNIQYF.

This clone showed up just once. The chain joins TRBV12-5 to TRBJ2-2; D remains ambiguous. The CDR3 extends over 14 amino acids. Trimming pared 0 bases from V and 2 bases from J, leaving 4 bases between. CDR1 LGHNT and CDR2 FRNRAP come from the germline V gene. CDR3 DNA: TGTGCTAGTGGTTTGGTACTTAACACCGGGGAGCTGTTTTTT. It encodes CASGLVLNTGELFF.

This rearrangement joins TRBV19 to TRBJ1-2, with D perhaps TRBD1 (6 bases). Trimming pared 3 bases from V and 4 bases from J, leaving 15 bases between. Germline CDR1 and CDR2: LNHDA and SQIVND (reference sequence). CDR3 length: 15 residues. The chain's CDR3 is CASSIPRQGFYGYTF. CDR3 bases: TGTGCCAGTAGTATTCCCCGCCAGGGGTTCTATGGCTACACCTTC.

V and J are TRBV9 and TRBJ2-4; a weak D match, TRBD1 (5 bases). Trimming removed 0 bases from V and 3 bases from J, with 13 bases in between. The CDR3 is made up of 16 amino acids. Germline V gene sequence: CDR1 SGDLS, CDR2 YYNGEE. The CDR3 protein is CASSVDIGVGKNIQYF. DNA of the CDR3: TGTGCCAGCAGCGTAGATATAGGGGTGGGCAAAAACATTCAGTACTTC.

The J gene is TRBJ1-1, the V gene TRBV19; tentatively, D is TRBD1 (5 bases). V shed 2 bases and J shed 1 base, with 8 bases lying between them. The germline V gene has CDR1 LNHDA and CDR2 SQIVND (reference sequence). This CDR3 spans 14 amino acids. The CDR3 region is CASSIKGSNTEAFF. CDR3 DNA: TGTGCCAGTAGTATAAAGGGGTCGAACACTGAAGCTTTCTTT.

This clone showed up just once. The gene calls are TRBV3-1 (or the pseudogene TRBV3-2) and TRBJ2-7; D is perhaps TRBD1 (5 bases). V dropped 1 base and J dropped 0 bases, with 10 bases sitting between them. Looked up from germline, CDR1 is LGHDT and CDR2 is YNNKEL (reference sequence). This CDR3 region has 15 residues. CDR3 protein: CASSQGRASSYEQYF. The CDR3 DNA is TGTGCCAGCAGCCAAGGCAGGGCAAGCTCCTACGAGCAGTACTTC.

The rearrangement joins TRBV6-2 or TRBV6-3 to TRBJ2-7, with a possible D match to TRBD1 (6 bases). This CDR3 has 15 residues. From germline, CDR1 is MNHEY and CDR2 SVGEGT. V lost 1 base to trimming and J lost 6 bases, with 16 bases between them. The chain's CDR3 is CASSYLGHQASEQYF. CDR3 in DNA: TGTGCCAGCAGTTACTTGGGACACCAGGCTTCCGAGCAGTACTTC.

The rearrangement joins TRBV12-2 to TRBJ1-2. TRBV12-2 constitutes a pseudogene. The CDR3 has 16 residues. The CDR3 loop reads CASRLLRGRGEYGYTF. CDR3 in DNA: TGTGCAAGTCGCTTATTAAGAGGGAGGGGGGAGTATGGCTACACCTTC.

V is TRBV4-1 and J is TRBJ2-3; weak D call: TRBD1 (6 bases). Germline CDR1 is MGHRA and CDR2 is YSYEKL. V was cut by 4 bases and J by 4 bases, with 21 bases left in between. This CDR3 region has 17 residues. CDR3 coding DNA: TGCGCCAGCAGCCCACCAAAAGGGGGATCCCAACCAGATACGCAGTATTTT. This codes for CASSPPKGGSQPDTQYF.

The chain has TRBV5-1 and TRBJ2-3; 9 bases line up with TRBD2. Per the germline V gene, CDR1 is SGHRS and CDR2 is YFSETQ. The ends lost 4 bases at V and 5 bases at J; junction bases unmatched: 11. CDR3 size: 16 residues. The DNA for the CDR3 is TGCGCCAGCAGCGTTCTGCCTAGCGGGGTGGTAGATACGCAGTATTTT. Its translation: CASSVLPSGVVDTQYF.

The chain couples TRBV24-1 to TRBJ2-2, with 10 bases aligning to TRBD1. The CDR3 covers 15 residues. V shed 7 bases and J 4 bases; nucleotides not matched to a gene: 5. Per the germline V gene, CDR1 is KGHDR and CDR2 is SFDVKD. CDR3 protein: CATRPGQGTTGELFF. CDR3 DNA: TGTGCCACCAGGCCGGGACAGGGGACCACCGGGGAGCTGTTTTTT.